One T cell receptor beta chain is described in this entry. Its antigen is as yet unknown. The record originates from a study of identical twins. Trimming took 6 bases from V and 8 from J; bases not matched to a gene: 9. CDR1 and CDR2 (germline): MNHEY, SMNVEV (reference sequence). This CDR3 contains 15 residues. Healthy Caucasians were all of the donors. It was template switching that added a universal primer site, and there were unique molecular identifiers on the cDNA. TCRdb reanalysed the 5' RACE reads using MiXCR and keeps one entry per CDR3 protein. The table has 450,000 or so distinct CDR3 sequences, more than 13% seen once. Study-wide results and limits: Models underestimated out-of-frame TCR alpha sharing in monozygotic twins.

This same sample was also taken into another study, of yellow fever vaccine responses in identical twins. Turning to that study: A vaccine T cell response that seemed partly convergent and partly personalized was reported in twins.

The sequence came from a woman aged 18-29 years in good health. The rearrangement uses TRBV27 and TRBJ2-1; TRBD2 matches at 11 bases. Sequencing was performed on CD4+ T cells sorted from blood. CDR3 amino acids: CASRIAGGPLDEQFF. In DNA, the CDR3 is TGTGCCAGCAGGATAGCGGGAGGGCCTCTCGATGAGCAGTTCTTC.